Listed here is a single TCR beta chain. Its antigen remains unknown. This sample is part of a study of graft-versus-host responses after intestinal transplantation. The V segment lost 5 bases and the J segment 4 bases; nucleotides outside the gene matches: 7. The CDR3 is 14 residues long. Germline loops: CDR1 SNHLY, CDR2 FYNNEI. General study results and limits: Ileal or blood samples showed some GvH clones first, and such clones were also found in recipient marrow.

The protocol was immunoSEQ multiplex PCR, while the TCRdb copy is restricted to in-frame clones and leaves out a portion. Found here are some 22,000 clones, roughly 90% of them singletons; the top ten hold 1.5% to 2.5%. This sequence originates from a human patient who received an intestinal transplant, so some T cells may come from the graft donor. This chain connects TRBV2 to TRBJ2-5; TRBD2 matches 7 bases. The sequences come from PBMCs, collected around 38 days after intestinal transplant. In DNA, the CDR3 is TGTGCCAGCAGTCGGACTAGTAGGGGAGAGACCCAGTACTTC. Its translation: CASSRTSRGETQYF.